The present T cell receptor (beta chain) was sequenced within a study of blood T cell repertoires in COVID-19. The wider study: Acute and convalescent COVID-19 specimens originated in the United States, Italy and Spain.

Original analysis: Estimated nucleated cell counts came from reference gene primer amplification. Measured with immunoSEQ multiplex PCR; TCRdb has only the in-frame clones, and not every one. V and J calls and clone size are given by that table; D and trimming were obtained from the DNA. Here the sample spans about 230,000 clones, roughly 84% being singletons. The length of the CDR3 is 15 residues. V shed 5 bases and J 6 bases; nucleotides not matched to a gene: 13. The germline V gene encodes CDR1 SEHNR and CDR2 FQNEAQ (reference sequence). This clone was recorded only once. Material: peripheral blood. This TCR derives from an elderly woman with active or convalescent COVID-19. V and J are TRBV7-9 and TRBJ2-7, with 7 positions matching TRBD1. For the CDR3, the DNA is TGTGCCAGCAGCCCGCAGGGGGTCCTCCTGGGCGAGCAGTACTTC. Translating gives CASSPQGVLLGEQYF.